The clone carrying this TCR beta chain was counted between two and nine times. Antigen specificity is unknown. This sample was taken from a study of cytomegalovirus exposure and HLA in healthy donors. Overall study context: Inside one of the first data releases sat about 85 million unique TCRs taken from HLA-typed donors.

Study-wide results and limits: Earlier analysis looked at TCR beta V segments, and most were productive about 90% or about 30% of the time.

The CDR3 totals 13 residues. V lost 2 bases and J 6 bases, leaving 11 bases between the germline ends. CDR1 and CDR2 from the germline V gene are MNHEY and SVGAGI. The PCR employed 60 Vbeta primers together with 13 Jbeta primers. The repertoire was sequenced with immunoSEQ multiplex PCR; TCRdb's copy has only in-frame clones and lacks some. The profile shows about 170,000 clones, 85% of them singletons. The clonotype comes from a boy aged 2-9 years in good health and CMV-seronegative. The specimen was PBMCs. The chain is built from TRBV6-5 and TRBJ2-7, with D perhaps TRBD2 (6 bases). DNA of the CDR3: TGTGCCAGCAGTTACGCGGGGTCCCGCGAGCAGTACGTC. Translating it yields CASSYAGSREQYV.